This T cell receptor beta chain is from a study of T-cell reconstitution after alpha-beta-depleted transplantation in children. This clonotype came up a few times. Its antigen is unknown. Unique molecular identifiers were built into the TCRbeta library. One entry per CDR3 protein results from TCRdb running MiXCR on the PCR reads. Of some 550,000 distinct CDR3 sequences listed, under 30% are singletons. V lost 7 bases and J lost 0, with 15 bases in between. The CDR3 loop spans 14 amino acids. Germline lookup yields CDR1 SQVTM and CDR2 ANQGSEA. General observations from the study: It was surviving recipient T cells and thymic progenitors that gave some patients high TCRbeta diversity at day 60. It was newly produced T cells that mostly accounted for T-cell counts and diversity one year after transplant. Where alpha-beta T cells came from about two months after transplant was reportedly several hundred expanded graft clones.

This TCR was recovered from a boy less than two years old who had a stem cell transplant for acute myeloid leukemia, so the T cells may come from the graft donor. The sample in question was PBMCs, mostly from graft donor cells, obtained 360 days after TCRalphabeta/CD19-depleted stem cell transplant. The chain combines TRBV29-1 with TRBJ1-1, with a tentative D call TRBD1 (5 bases). The CDR3 region has the DNA TGCAGCGCTGCCTCCAGGGTAGTGAACACTGAAGCTTTCTTT. This sequence encodes CSAASRVVNTEAFF. The full variable domain, rest sourced from reference TRBV29-1 and TRBJ1-1, is SAVISQKPSRDICQRGTSLTIQCQVDSQVTMMFWYRQQPGQSLTLIATANQGSEATYESGFVIDKFPISRPNLTFSTLTVSNMSPEDSSIYLCSAASRVVNTEAFFGQGTRLTVV.